The 7 T cell receptor beta chains below come from one sample, sequenced in a study of blood T cell repertoires in COVID-19. Method: immunoSEQ multiplex PCR; TCRdb's copy keeps in-frame clones and lacks some. The sample gives 95,000 to 150,000 clones, roughly 87% of which show up once; 6.6% is in the top ten. Sequenced: peripheral blood. The origin of the receptors is a man older than 75 with active or convalescent COVID-19.

The chain is built from TRBV3-1 (or the pseudogene TRBV3-2) and TRBJ1-2; TRBD1 matches at 7 bases. The length of the CDR3 is 15 residues. V trimming: 1 base; J trimming: 5 bases; junction bases outside the gene matches: 7. From germline, CDR1 is LGHDT and CDR2 YNNKEL (reference sequence). The CDR3 region has the DNA TGTGCCAGCAGCCAAGTTTCACAGGGGAAGTATGGCTACACCTTC. This translates into CASSQVSQGKYGYTF.

The V and J genes are TRBV7-2 and TRBJ2-1; D not certain. Deletions cut 5 bases from V and 0 bases from J, with 11 bases between. The CDR3 is 15 residues long. CDR1 is SGHTA, CDR2 FQGNSA, per germline. The CDR3 sequence is CASSPPLLSYNEQFF. The CDR3 region has the DNA TGTGCCAGCAGCCCCCCCCTCCTCTCCTACAATGAGCAGTTCTTC. The whole variable domain, remainder taken from reference TRBV7-2 and TRBJ2-1, is GAGVSQSPSNKVTEKGKDVELRCDPISGHTALYWYRQSLGQGLEFLIYFQGNSAPDKSGLPSDRFSAERTGGSVSTLTIQRTQQEDSAVYLCASSPPLLSYNEQFFGPGTRLTVL.

J is TRBJ2-1 and V is TRBV2; a possible D gene is TRBD2 (5 bases). The CDR3 is 13 amino acids. V lost 4 bases and J lost 7, with 11 bases in between. The germline CDR1 and CDR2 sequences are SNHLY and FYNNEI. This CDR3 reads CASSVRGGNEQFF. CDR3 sequence (DNA): TGTGCCAGCAGTGTCCGTGGCGGGAATGAGCAGTTCTTC.

V gene TRBV5-4 combines with J gene TRBJ1-6, with 10 bases aligning to TRBD1. Trimming cost V 3 bases and J 8 bases; bases outside gene matches: 5. Germline CDR1 and CDR2: SGHNT and YYREEE (reference sequence). The CDR3 loop spans 15 amino acids. The CDR3 loop is CASSSQDRGYSPLHF. In DNA, the CDR3 is TGTGCCAGCAGCTCCCAGGACAGGGGGTATTCACCCCTCCACTTT.

The chain joins TRBV24-1 to TRBJ2-5, with D tentatively TRBD1 (5 bases). Germline-derived CDR1 and CDR2 are KGHDR and SFDVKD. With 1 base removed from V and 5 bases from J, the gap between germline ends came to 10 bases. There are 14 residues in the CDR3. CDR3 DNA: TGTGCCACCAGTGATTTTAAGGGGCGGGAGACCCAGTACTTC. Translation gives CATSDFKGRETQYF.

The chain uses TRBV7-6 and TRBJ2-1, with no clear D. Per the germline V gene, CDR1 is SGHVS and CDR2 is FNYEAQ. V was pared by 1 base and J by 5 bases, with 12 bases between. This CDR3 has 15 amino acids. The CDR3 coding sequence is TGTGCCAGCAGCTTAGTCCTCGCTAGAGACAATGAGCAGTTCTTC. This gives the protein CASSLVLARDNEQFF. Full variable domain (remainder filled in from reference TRBV7-6 and TRBJ2-1): GAGVSQSPRYKVTKRGQDVALRCDPISGHVSLYWYRQALGQGPEFLTYFNYEAQQDKSGLPNDRFSAERPEGSISTLTIQRTEQRDSAMYRCASSLVLARDNEQFFGPGTRLTVL.

The rearrangement links TRBV6-2 or TRBV6-3 to TRBJ1-3; D remains unclear. Deletions cut 4 bases from V and 0 bases from J, with 7 bases between. Looked up from germline, CDR1 is MNHEY and CDR2 is SVGEGT. The CDR3 runs to 14 residues. DNA for the CDR3: TGTGCCAGCAGTTGGTCGAGCTCTGGAAACACCATATATTTT. This gives the protein CASSWSSSGNTIYF.